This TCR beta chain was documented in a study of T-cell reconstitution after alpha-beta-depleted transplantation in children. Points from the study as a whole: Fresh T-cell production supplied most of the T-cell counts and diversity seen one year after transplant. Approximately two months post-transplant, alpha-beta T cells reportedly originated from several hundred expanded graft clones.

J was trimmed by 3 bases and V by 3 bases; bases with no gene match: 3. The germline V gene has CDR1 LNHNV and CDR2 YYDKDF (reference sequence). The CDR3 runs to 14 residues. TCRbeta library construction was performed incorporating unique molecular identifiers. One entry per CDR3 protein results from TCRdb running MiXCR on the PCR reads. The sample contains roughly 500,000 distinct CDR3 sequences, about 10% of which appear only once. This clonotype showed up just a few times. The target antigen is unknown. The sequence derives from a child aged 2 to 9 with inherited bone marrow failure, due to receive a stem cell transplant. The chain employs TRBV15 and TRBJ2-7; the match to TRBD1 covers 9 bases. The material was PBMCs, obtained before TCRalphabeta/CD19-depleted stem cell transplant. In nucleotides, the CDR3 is TGTGCCACCAGCAGGAACAGGGGGCTCTACGAGCAGTACTTC. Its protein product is CATSRNRGLYEQYF.